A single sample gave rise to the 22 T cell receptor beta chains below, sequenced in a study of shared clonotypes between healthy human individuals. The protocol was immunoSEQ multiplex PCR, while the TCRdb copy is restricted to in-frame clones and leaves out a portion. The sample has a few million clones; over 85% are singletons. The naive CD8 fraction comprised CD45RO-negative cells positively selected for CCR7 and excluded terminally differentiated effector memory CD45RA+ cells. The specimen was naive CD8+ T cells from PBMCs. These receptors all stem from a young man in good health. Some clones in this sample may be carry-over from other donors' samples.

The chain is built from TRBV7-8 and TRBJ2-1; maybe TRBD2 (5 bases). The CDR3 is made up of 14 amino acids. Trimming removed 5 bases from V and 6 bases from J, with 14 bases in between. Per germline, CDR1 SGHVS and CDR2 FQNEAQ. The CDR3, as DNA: TGTGCCAGCAGCCCGGAGGCTCCTAGCAATGAGCAGTTCTTC. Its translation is CASSPEAPSNEQFF.

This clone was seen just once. CDR3 DNA: TGTGCCAGCAGCTCGCCTAGGGACAAGCACACCGGGGAGCTGTTTTTT. Its translation is CASSSPRDKHTGELFF. The rearrangement uses TRBV13 and TRBJ2-2; a weak D match, TRBD1 (6 bases). The germline V and J ends were trimmed by 4 bases and 3 bases, with 15 bases remaining between them. This CDR3 region has 16 residues. Germline assignment: CDR1 PRHDT and CDR2 FYEKMQ (reference sequence).

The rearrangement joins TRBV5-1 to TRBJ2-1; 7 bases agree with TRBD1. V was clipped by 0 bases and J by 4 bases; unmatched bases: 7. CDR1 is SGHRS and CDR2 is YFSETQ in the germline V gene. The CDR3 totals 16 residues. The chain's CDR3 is CASSLEDRTYYNEQFF. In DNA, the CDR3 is TGCGCCAGCAGCTTGGAGGACAGGACCTATTACAATGAGCAGTTCTTC. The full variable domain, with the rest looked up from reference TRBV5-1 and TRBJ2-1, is KAGVTQTPRYLIKTRGQQVTLSCSPISGHRSVSWYQQTPGQGLQFLFEYFSETQRNKGNFPGRFSGRQFSNSRSEMNVSTLELGDSALYLCASSLEDRTYYNEQFFGPGTRLTVL.

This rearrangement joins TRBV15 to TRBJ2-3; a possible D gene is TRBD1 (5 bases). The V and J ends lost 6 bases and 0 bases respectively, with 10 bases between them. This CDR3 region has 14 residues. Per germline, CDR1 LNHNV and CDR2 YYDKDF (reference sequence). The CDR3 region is CATRRGQSTDTQYF. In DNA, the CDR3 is TGTGCCACCAGAAGGGGTCAAAGCACAGATACGCAGTATTTT.

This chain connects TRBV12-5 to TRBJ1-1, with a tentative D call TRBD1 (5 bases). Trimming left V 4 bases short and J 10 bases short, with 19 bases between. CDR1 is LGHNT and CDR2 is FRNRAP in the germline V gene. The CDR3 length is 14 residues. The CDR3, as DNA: TGTGCTAGTGGTTCAACGAATGAGGGGTTTGGAGCTTTCTTT. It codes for CASGSTNEGFGAFF.

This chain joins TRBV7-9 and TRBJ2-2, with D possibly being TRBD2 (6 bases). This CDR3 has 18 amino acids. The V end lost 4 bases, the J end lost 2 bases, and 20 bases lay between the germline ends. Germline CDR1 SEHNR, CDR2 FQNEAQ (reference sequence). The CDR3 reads CASSSAARLVANTGELFF. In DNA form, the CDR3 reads TGTGCCAGCAGCTCCGCGGCCCGACTAGTGGCCAACACCGGGGAGCTGTTTTTT.

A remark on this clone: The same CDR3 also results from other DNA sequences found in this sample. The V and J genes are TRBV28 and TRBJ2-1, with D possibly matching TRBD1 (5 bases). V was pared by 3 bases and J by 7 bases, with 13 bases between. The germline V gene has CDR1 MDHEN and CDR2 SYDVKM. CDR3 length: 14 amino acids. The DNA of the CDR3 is TGTGCCAGCAGTTTGGCAGGGATGGGTAATGAGCAGTTCTTC. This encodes CASSLAGMGNEQFF. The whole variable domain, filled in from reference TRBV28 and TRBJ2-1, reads DVKVTQSSRYLVKRTGEKVFLECVQDMDHENMFWYRQDPGLGLRLIYFSYDVKMKEKGDIPEGYSVSREKKERFSLILESASTNQTSMYLCASSLAGMGNEQFFGPGTRLTVL.

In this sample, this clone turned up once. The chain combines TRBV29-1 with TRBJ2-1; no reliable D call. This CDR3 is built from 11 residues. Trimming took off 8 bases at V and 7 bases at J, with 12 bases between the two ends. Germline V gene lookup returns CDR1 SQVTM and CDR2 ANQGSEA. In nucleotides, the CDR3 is TGCAGCACGGTCTGGGTGAATGAGCAGTTCTTC. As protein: CSTVWVNEQFF.

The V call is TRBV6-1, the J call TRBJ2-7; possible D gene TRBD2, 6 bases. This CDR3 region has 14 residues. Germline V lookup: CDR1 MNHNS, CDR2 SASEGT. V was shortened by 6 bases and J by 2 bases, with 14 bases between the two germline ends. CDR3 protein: CASRLLEGTYEQYF. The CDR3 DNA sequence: TGTGCCAGCAGGCTTTTGGAGGGAACCTACGAGCAGTACTTC.

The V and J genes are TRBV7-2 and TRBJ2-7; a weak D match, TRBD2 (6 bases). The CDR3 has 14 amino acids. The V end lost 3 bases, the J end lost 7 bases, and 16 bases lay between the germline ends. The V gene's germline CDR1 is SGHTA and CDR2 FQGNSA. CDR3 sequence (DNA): TGTGCCAGCAGCTTTGCTAGCGCCAGGTCGGAGCAGTACTTC. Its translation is CASSFASARSEQYF. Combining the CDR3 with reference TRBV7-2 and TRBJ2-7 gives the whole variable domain GAGVSQSPSNKVTEKGKDVELRCDPISGHTALYWYRQSLGQGLEFLIYFQGNSAPDKSGLPSDRFSAERTGGSVSTLTIQRTQQEDSAVYLCASSFASARSEQYFGPGTRLTVT.

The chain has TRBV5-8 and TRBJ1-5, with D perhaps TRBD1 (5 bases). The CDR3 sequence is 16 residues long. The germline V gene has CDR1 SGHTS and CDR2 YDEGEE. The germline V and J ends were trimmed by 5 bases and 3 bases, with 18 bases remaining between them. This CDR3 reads CASSQGTAGINQPQHF. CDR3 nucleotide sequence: TGTGCCAGCAGTCAAGGGACGGCAGGCATCAATCAGCCCCAGCATTTT.

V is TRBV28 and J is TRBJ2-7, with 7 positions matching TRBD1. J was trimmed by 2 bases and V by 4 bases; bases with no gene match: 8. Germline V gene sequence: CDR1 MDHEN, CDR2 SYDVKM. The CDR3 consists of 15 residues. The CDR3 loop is CASSSQGMEAYEQYF. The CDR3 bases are TGTGCCAGCAGTTCACAGGGGATGGAGGCCTACGAGCAGTACTTC.

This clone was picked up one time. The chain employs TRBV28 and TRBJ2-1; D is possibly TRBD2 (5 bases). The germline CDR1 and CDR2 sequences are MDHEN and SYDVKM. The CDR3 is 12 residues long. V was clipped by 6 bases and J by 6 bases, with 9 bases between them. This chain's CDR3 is CASRLTINEQFF. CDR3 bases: TGTGCCAGCAGGCTGACTATCAATGAGCAGTTCTTC.

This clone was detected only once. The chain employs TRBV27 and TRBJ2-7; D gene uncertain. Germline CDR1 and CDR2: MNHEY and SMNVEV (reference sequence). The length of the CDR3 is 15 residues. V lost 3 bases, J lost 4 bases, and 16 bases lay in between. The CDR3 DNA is TGTGCCAGCAGTTTCATAGGGCTTGATTCTTACGAGCAGTACTTC. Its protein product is CASSFIGLDSYEQYF.

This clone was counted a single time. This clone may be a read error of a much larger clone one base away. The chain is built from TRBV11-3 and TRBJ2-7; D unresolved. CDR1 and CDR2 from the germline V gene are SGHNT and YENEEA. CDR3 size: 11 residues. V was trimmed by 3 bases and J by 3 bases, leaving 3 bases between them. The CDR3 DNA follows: TGTGCCAGCAGCTTCAACTACGAGCAGTACTTC. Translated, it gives CASSFNYEQYF.

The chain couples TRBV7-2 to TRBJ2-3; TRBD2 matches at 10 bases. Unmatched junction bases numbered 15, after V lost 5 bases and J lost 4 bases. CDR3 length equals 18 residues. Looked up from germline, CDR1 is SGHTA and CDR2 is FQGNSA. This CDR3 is CASSEGLAVRRVPDTQYF. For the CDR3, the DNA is TGTGCCAGCAGCGAAGGACTAGCGGTCCGAAGGGTCCCAGATACGCAGTATTTT.

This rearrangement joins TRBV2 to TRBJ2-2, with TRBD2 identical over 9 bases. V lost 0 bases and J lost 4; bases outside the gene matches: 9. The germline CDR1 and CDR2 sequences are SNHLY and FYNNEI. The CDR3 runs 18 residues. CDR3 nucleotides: TGTGCCAGCAGTGAAGCGCTTAGGAGCGGGGGGCGCACCGGGGAGCTGTTTTTT. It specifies CASSEALRSGGRTGELFF. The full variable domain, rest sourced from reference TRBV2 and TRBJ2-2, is EPEVTQTPSHQVTQMGQEVILRCVPISNHLYFYWYRQILGQKVEFLVSFYNNEISEKSEIFDDQFSVERPDGSNFTLKIRSTKLEDSAMYFCASSEALRSGGRTGELFFGEGSRLTVL.

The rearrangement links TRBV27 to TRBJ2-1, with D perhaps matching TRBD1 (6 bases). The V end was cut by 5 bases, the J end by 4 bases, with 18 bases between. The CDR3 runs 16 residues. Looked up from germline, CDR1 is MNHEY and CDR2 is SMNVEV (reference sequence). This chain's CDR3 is CASSPGPGTLYNEQFF. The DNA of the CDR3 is TGTGCCAGCAGTCCTGGACCCGGGACACTATACAATGAGCAGTTCTTC.

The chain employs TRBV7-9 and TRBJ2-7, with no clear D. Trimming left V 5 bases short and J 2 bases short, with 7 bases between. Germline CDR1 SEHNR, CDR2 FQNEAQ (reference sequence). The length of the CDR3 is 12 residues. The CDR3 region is CASSVETYEQYF. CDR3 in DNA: TGTGCCAGCAGCGTCGAGACCTACGAGCAGTACTTC.

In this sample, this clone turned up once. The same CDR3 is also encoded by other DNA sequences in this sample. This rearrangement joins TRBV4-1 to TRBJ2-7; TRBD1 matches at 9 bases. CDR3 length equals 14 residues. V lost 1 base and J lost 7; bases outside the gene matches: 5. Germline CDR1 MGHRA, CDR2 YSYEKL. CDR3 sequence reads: CASSQVTGGGEQYF. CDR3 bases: TGCGCCAGCAGCCAAGTGACAGGGGGTGGGGAGCAGTACTTC.

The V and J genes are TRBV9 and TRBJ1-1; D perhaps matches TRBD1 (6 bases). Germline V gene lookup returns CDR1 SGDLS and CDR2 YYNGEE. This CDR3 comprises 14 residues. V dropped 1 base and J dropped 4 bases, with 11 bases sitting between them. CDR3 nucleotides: TGTGCCAGCAGCGTAAGTGGGGGCCTCACTGAAGCTTTCTTT. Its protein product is CASSVSGGLTEAFF. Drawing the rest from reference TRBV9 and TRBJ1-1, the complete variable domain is DSGVTQTPKHLITATGQRVTLRCSPRSGDLSVYWYQQSLDQGLQFLIQYYNGEERAKGNILERFSAQQFPDLHSELNLSSLELGDSALYFCASSVSGGLTEAFFGQGTRLTVV.

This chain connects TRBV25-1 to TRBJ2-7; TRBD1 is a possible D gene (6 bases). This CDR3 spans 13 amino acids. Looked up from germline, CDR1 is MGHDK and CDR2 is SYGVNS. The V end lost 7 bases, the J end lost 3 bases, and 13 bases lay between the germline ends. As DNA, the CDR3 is TGTGCCAGCACCCCCACAGGGTTCTACGAGCAGTACTTC. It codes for CASTPTGFYEQYF.